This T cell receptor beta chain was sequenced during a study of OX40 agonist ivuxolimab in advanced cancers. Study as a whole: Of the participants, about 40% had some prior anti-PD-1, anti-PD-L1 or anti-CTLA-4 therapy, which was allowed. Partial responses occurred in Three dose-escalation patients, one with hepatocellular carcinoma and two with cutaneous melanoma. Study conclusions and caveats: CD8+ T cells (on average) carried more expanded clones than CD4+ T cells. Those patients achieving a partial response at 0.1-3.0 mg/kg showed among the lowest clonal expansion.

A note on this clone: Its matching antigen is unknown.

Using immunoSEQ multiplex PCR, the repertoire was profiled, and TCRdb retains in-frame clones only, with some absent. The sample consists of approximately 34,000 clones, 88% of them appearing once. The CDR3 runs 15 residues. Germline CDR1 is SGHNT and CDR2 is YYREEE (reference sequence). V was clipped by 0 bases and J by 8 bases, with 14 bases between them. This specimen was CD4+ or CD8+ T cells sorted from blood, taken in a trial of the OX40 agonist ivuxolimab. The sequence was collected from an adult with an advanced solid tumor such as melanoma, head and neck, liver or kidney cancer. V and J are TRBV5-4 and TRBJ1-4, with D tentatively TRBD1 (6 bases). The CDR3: CASSLEGGTGEKLFF. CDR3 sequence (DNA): TGTGCCAGCAGCTTGGAGGGGGGGACTGGAGAAAAACTGTTTTTT.